This T cell receptor (beta chain) is from a study of CD8+ T cells in alopecia areata. About the research overall: Oral tofacitinib, 5 to 10 mg twice daily, was given in an open-label trial. The protocol delivered tofacitinib for 6 to 18 months, then withdrew it for 6 months.

Peripheral blood and lesional scalp punch biopsies came from alopecia areata patients. Following RNA extraction, reverse transcription yielded cDNA that acted as the sequencing template. Method: immunoSEQ multiplex PCR; TCRdb's copy keeps in-frame clones and lacks some. The table includes about 7,400 clones, approximately 70% detected once. Germline V CDR1 and CDR2: LNHDA, SQIVND (reference sequence). The CDR3 has 14 residues. V was pared by 3 bases and J by 0 bases, with 8 bases between. Turning to this clone: Its specificity is unknown.

Study outcomes and limitations: It was lesional scalp, especially alopecia totalis/universalis, that showed higher clonality than normal scalp. The study also sequences resident alphabeta T cells of normal skin in scalp samples.

The chain combines TRBV19 with TRBJ1-1; the D is unclear. The source of this sequence is a human donor with alopecia areata. Sequenced here: skin, sampled at week 0. The CDR3 is CASSIWEMNTEAFF. The DNA for the CDR3 is TGTGCCAGTAGTATCTGGGAGATGAACACTGAAGCTTTCTTT.